These 18 T cell receptor beta chains originate from one sample sequenced in a study of cytomegalovirus exposure and HLA in healthy donors. 13 Jbeta primers and 60 Vbeta primers were used for the PCR. Assay used: immunoSEQ multiplex PCR; TCRdb lists only in-frame clones, some missing. The sample lists 160,000 or so clones; 84% were seen once. The sequenced sample consisted of PBMCs. All receptors derive from a man aged 18-30 years in good health and CMV-seronegative.

The chain combines TRBV7-9 with TRBJ1-5, with D perhaps TRBD1 (5 bases). Trimming pared 1 base from V and 2 bases from J, leaving 12 bases between. The CDR3 is made up of 16 amino acids. Germline loops: CDR1 SEHNR, CDR2 FQNEAQ (reference sequence). CDR3: CASSLGQTGGNQPQHF. CDR3 coding DNA: TGTGCCAGCAGCTTAGGACAGACCGGCGGCAATCAGCCCCAGCATTTT.

The genes are TRBV18 and TRBJ2-5; a weak D match, TRBD1 (6 bases). Germline CDR1 is KGHSH and CDR2 is LQKENI. The CDR3 extends over 13 amino acids. V was trimmed by 3 bases and J by 4 bases, leaving 9 bases between them. The CDR3 DNA reads TGTGCCAGCTCACCGGTCAGGGGAGAGACCCAGTACTTC. As protein: CASSPVRGETQYF.

The chain couples TRBV7-9 to TRBJ1-4, with D unclear. The germline V gene has CDR1 SEHNR and CDR2 FQNEAQ (reference sequence). V was pared by 4 bases and J by 1 base, with 10 bases between. The CDR3 spans 15 residues. As DNA, the CDR3 is TGTGCCAGCAGCTCCAGGACTGAAACTAATGAAAAACTGTTTTTT. It codes for CASSSRTETNEKLFF. The full variable domain, its missing parts supplied by reference TRBV7-9 and TRBJ1-4, is DTGVSQNPRHKITKRGQNVTFRCDPISEHNRLYWYRQTLGQGPEFLTYFQNEAQLEKSRLLSDRFSAERPKGSFSTLEIQRTEQGDSAMYLCASSSRTETNEKLFFGSGTQLSVL.

The chain is built from TRBV4-3 and TRBJ2-6; no clear D gene. V lost 3 bases and J lost 0, with 6 bases in between. CDR1 is LGHNA, CDR2 YSLEER, per germline. The CDR3 is made up of 15 amino acids. CDR3 amino acids: CASSQAPSGANVLTF. The CDR3 DNA reads as TGCGCCAGCAGCCAGGCCCCCTCTGGGGCCAACGTCCTGACTTTC.

This chain joins TRBV25-1 and TRBJ2-5; TRBD2 agrees at 15 bases. The trim removed 7 bases at V and 4 bases at J, leaving 7 bases unmatched. The germline V gene has CDR1 MGHDK and CDR2 SYGVNS. This CDR3 spans 16 amino acids. CDR3: CASIGLAGGVRETQYF. The CDR3 bases are TGTGCCAGCATCGGACTAGCGGGAGGGGTTCGAGAGACCCAGTACTTC.

The chain recombines TRBV28 with TRBJ2-7; TRBD1 is a possible D gene (5 bases). Trimming removed 3 bases from V and 5 bases from J, with 17 bases in between. The CDR3 loop spans 15 amino acids. CDR1 and CDR2 (germline): MDHEN, SYDVKM. CDR3 nucleotide sequence: TGTGCCAGCAGTTTTTTTAGGGAACAGGCTGACGAGCAGTACTTC. It encodes CASSFFREQADEQYF.

The gene calls are TRBV5-6 and TRBJ2-3; 7 bases agree with TRBD2. The ends lost 4 bases at V and 4 bases at J; junction bases unmatched: 9. The CDR3 length is 15 residues. CDR1 and CDR2 from the germline V gene are SGHDT and YYEEEE. The CDR3 nucleotides read TGTGCCAGCAGCCGTTACAGCGGGAACTCAGATACGCAGTATTTT. As protein: CASSRYSGNSDTQYF.

This clone has a handful of counts. This rearrangement joins TRBV5-6 to TRBJ1-1, with 9 bases matching TRBD1. Germline V gene sequence: CDR1 SGHDT, CDR2 YYEEEE. V was pared by 3 bases and J by 5 bases, with 5 bases of the junction left unmatched. CDR3 length: 14 amino acids. CDR3 nucleotides: TGTGCCAGCAGCTGGACAGGGGAGAGGACTGAAGCTTTCTTT. It encodes CASSWTGERTEAFF.

The genes are TRBV18 and TRBJ2-2; D possibly corresponds to TRBD2 (5 bases). The germline V gene encodes CDR1 KGHSH and CDR2 LQKENI. Trimming took off 3 bases at V and 4 bases at J, with 12 bases between the two ends. The CDR3 is 15 residues long. CDR3 nucleotides: TGTGCCAGCTCACCCGGGATAGGATCCACCGGGGAGCTGTTTTTT. The encoded protein is CASSPGIGSTGELFF.

This chain connects TRBV5-6 to TRBJ1-5; no clear D gene. The CDR3 is 15 amino acids. The V end lost 0 bases, the J end lost 0 bases, and 7 bases lay between the germline ends. The germline V gene has CDR1 SGHDT and CDR2 YYEEEE. CDR3 DNA sequence: TGTGCCAGCAGCTTGGGGCAGTTTAGCAATCAGCCCCAGCATTTT. Its protein is CASSLGQFSNQPQHF. The whole variable domain, remainder taken from reference TRBV5-6 and TRBJ1-5, is DAGVTQSPTHLIKTRGQQVTLRCSPKSGHDTVSWYQQALGQGPQFIFQYYEEEERQRGNFPDRFSGHQFPNYSSELNVNALLLGDSALYLCASSLGQFSNQPQHFGDGTRLSIL.

DNA for the CDR3: TGTGCCAGCAGCCGCAAGTCCCTGGGGGGTCAACTCCAAGAGACCCAGTACTTC. Protein: CASSRKSLGGQLQETQYF. The rearrangement links TRBV5-6 to TRBJ2-5; the D gene is possibly TRBD2 (6 bases). Looked up from germline, CDR1 is SGHDT and CDR2 is YYEEEE. V was clipped by 4 bases and J by 1 base, with 23 bases between them. CDR3 length equals 18 residues.

The table lists this clone with a count of one. This chain joins TRBV27 and TRBJ2-1, with D perhaps TRBD2 (5 bases). There are 15 residues in the CDR3. The V and J ends lost 3 bases and 0 bases respectively, with 9 bases between them. Germline assignment: CDR1 MNHEY and CDR2 SMNVEV (reference sequence). The CDR3, as DNA: TGTGCCAGCAGTTTGGAACGGGGCTCCTACAATGAGCAGTTCTTC. This sequence encodes CASSLERGSYNEQFF.

V is TRBV9 and J is TRBJ1-2, with 7 bases aligning to TRBD1. The V gene end was trimmed by 4 bases and the J gene end by 4 bases; junction bases not matched to a gene: 7. Germline-derived CDR1 and CDR2 are SGDLS and YYNGEE. The CDR3 consists of 14 residues. The CDR3 nucleotides read TGTGCCAGCAGCTACAGGGGATCGGTCTATGGCTACACCTTC. This encodes CASSYRGSVYGYTF. The full variable domain, in which reference TRBV9 and TRBJ1-2 provide the parts outside the CDR3, is DSGVTQTPKHLITATGQRVTLRCSPRSGDLSVYWYQQSLDQGLQFLIQYYNGEERAKGNILERFSAQQFPDLHSELNLSSLELGDSALYFCASSYRGSVYGYTFGSGTRLTVV.

The chain is built from TRBV7-3 and TRBJ2-6, with D possibly matching TRBD1 (5 bases). The CDR3 is 14 residues long. Trimming took off 5 bases at V and 0 bases at J, with 5 bases between the two ends. CDR1 is SGHTA, CDR2 FQGTGA, per germline. CDR3 protein: CASSTGSGANVLTF. CDR3 DNA sequence: TGTGCCAGCAGCACAGGCTCTGGGGCCAACGTCCTGACTTTC.

The rearrangement links TRBV19 to TRBJ2-7; perhaps TRBD2 as D (6 bases). Per the germline V gene, CDR1 is LNHDA and CDR2 is SQIVND (reference sequence). V shed 6 bases and J shed 2 bases, with 14 bases lying between them. CDR3 length: 14 amino acids. The CDR3 coding sequence is TGTGCCAGTAGGGTGAGTAGCGGAGCCTACGAGCAGTACTTC. This translates into CASRVSSGAYEQYF.

This clone was counted between two and nine times. This sequence joins TRBV9 and TRBJ2-5; TRBD2 matches at 7 bases. With V trimmed by 3 bases and J by 4 bases, 6 bases remained unmatched. The CDR3 length is 14 residues. Germline V CDR1 and CDR2: SGDLS, YYNGEE. The CDR3 region is CASSGGGIGETQYF. For the CDR3, the DNA is TGTGCCAGCAGCGGGGGGGGTATAGGAGAGACCCAGTACTTC.

Regarding this clone: At one end, the junction sequence differs from germline, possibly due to a read error. The V call is TRBV18, the J call TRBJ1-2, with TRBD1 matching over 7 bases. The CDR3 sequence is 13 residues long. Germline CDR1 and CDR2: KGHSH and LQKENI. CDR3 sequence reads: CASSRQGDYGYTF. CDR3 nucleotides: TGTGCCAGCTCAAGACAGGGAGACTATGGCTACACTTTC.

This chain joins TRBV27 and TRBJ2-7; TRBD2 aligns across 9 bases. The CDR3 covers 14 residues. Germline V lookup: CDR1 MNHEY, CDR2 SMNVEV (reference sequence). J was trimmed by 3 bases and V by 6 bases; bases with no gene match: 6. The CDR3 protein is CASSGRGGLYEQYF. In DNA, the CDR3 is TGTGCCAGCAGCGGGCGGGGGGGCCTCTACGAGCAGTACTTC.